These T cell receptor beta chains were read from a single sample in a study of PD-L1 blockade in urothelial cancer. The method was immunoSEQ multiplex PCR; TCRdb's version includes in-frame clones alone and lacks a portion of them. In the table there are about 76,000 clones, under 95% of which are singletons. The sample here was PBMCs, taken around atezolizumab (anti-PD-L1) treatment. The receptors stem from a woman older than 75 with urothelial cancer. CDR3s leave out the opening cysteine and the closing phenylalanine or tryptophan. Clone size is given for some rows only: seen once, a few or many times, or a class if the clone is expanded.

V	size	J	CDR3
TRBV6-5	NA	TRBJ2-2	ASSQSGQVAGELF
TRBV11-2	NA	TRBJ1-1	ASSLIVAMNTEAF
TRBV2	NA	TRBJ1-1	ASRYSAGTEAF
TRBV2	once	TRBJ2-1	ASSEASRTYNEQF
TRBV7-9	NA	TRBJ1-2	ASSSHRGGGYT
TRBV6-5	NA	TRBJ2-3	ASSYSSRRSPDTQY
TRBV6-1	NA	TRBJ2-5	ASSQRGGRQETQY
TRBV9	NA	TRBJ2-1	ASSFQKREGRENEQF
TRBV5-1	NA	TRBJ2-5	ASTPGSGRSETQY
TRBV6-6	NA	TRBJ1-3	ASSYAIGTAGNTIY
TRBV15	NA	TRBJ1-2	ATSRRIPDRGGYT
TRBV28	NA	TRBJ2-3	ASSLGTGSGTDTQY
TRBV9	NA	TRBJ2-4	ASSASGVAKNIQY
TRBV6-4	NA	TRBJ2-3	ASSPSGSLLSTDTQY
TRBV27	NA	TRBJ1-1	ASSYDRDTEAF
TRBV2	NA	TRBJ2-2	ARKTVANTGELF
TRBV28	NA	TRBJ1-4	ASSLSDEKLF
TRBV9	NA	TRBJ2-1	ASSVTSGQWDEQF
TRBV27	NA	TRBJ2-1	ASSFALGGEQF
TRBV5-1	NA	TRBJ2-3	ASSWDSPTDTQY
TRBV20-1	NA	TRBJ1-1	SASDNEAF
TRBV9	NA	TRBJ1-1	ASSVAGERAEAF
TRBV11-2	NA	TRBJ2-5	ASSLSALAGGRETQY
TRBV5-1	NA	TRBJ2-3	ASSLAGTSGDTQY
TRBV2	once	TRBJ2-1	ASSELAGGPDEQF
TRBV2	NA	TRBJ2-2	ASRDRETGELF
TRBV7-9	few	TRBJ1-1	ASSSRGQANTEAF
TRBV7-6	NA	TRBJ1-2	ASSPGQANYGYT
TRBV9	NA	TRBJ2-7	ASSVEGSQTGEQY
TRBV10-3	NA	TRBJ1-2	AISPDRVYGYT
TRBV6-6	NA	TRBJ1-2	ASSDPSTGYGYT
TRBV19	once	TRBJ1-2	ASSPRDRANYGYT
TRBV19	NA	TRBJ1-1	ASSISGRAEAF
TRBV20-1	few	TRBJ1-2	SAKTVNGYT
TRBV28	NA	TRBJ2-5	ASSPGTSGKETQY
TRBV28	NA	TRBJ1-2	ASSSQTANYGYT
TRBV30	once	TRBJ1-1	AWGRDANTEAF
TRBV19	NA	TRBJ2-5	ASSSVRGETQY
TRBV27	NA	TRBJ1-2	ASSPRPGQLHGYT
TRBV11-2	NA	TRBJ2-7	ASSFPRGAYEQY
TRBV10-3	NA	TRBJ1-2	AISGGPLYGYT
TRBV19	NA	TRBJ1-3	ASSIPFTLQAGNTIY
TRBV30	NA	TRBJ1-2	AWSAGGGYT
TRBV5-6	NA	TRBJ2-5	ASSYQLDQETQY
TRBV11-2	few	TRBJ2-1	ASSGTRGTYNEQF
TRBV7-9	NA	TRBJ2-2	ASSFPDSDTGELF
TRBV9	NA	TRBJ2-1	ASSLTSGHDRSSYNEQF
TRBV10-1	NA	TRBJ2-1	ASSESPPRGQF
TRBV19	NA	TRBJ1-1	ASSMGSGGTEAF
TRBV27	NA	TRBJ1-2	ASSLFDRPYGYT
TRBV7-9	NA	TRBJ2-7	ASSRQGPYEQY
TRBV9	NA	TRBJ2-7	ASSPRTSATYEQY
TRBV5-1	NA	TRBJ2-5	ASKGAGGRETQY
TRBV5-1	NA	TRBJ1-1	ASSLRVTGGVNTEAF
TRBV28	NA	TRBJ2-7	ASSPTDFTYEQY